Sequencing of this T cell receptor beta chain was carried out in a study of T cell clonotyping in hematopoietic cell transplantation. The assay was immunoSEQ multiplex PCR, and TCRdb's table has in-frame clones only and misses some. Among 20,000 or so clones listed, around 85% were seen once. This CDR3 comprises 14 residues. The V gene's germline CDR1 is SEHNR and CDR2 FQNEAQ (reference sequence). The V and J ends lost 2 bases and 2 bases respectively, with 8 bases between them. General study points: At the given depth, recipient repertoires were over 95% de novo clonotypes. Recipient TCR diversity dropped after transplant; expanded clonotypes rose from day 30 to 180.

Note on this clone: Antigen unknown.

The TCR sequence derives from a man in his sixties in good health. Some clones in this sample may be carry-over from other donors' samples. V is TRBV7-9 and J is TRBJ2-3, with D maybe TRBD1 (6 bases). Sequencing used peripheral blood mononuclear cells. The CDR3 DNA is TGTGCCAGCAGCTTAACAGGGCCCACAGATACGCAGTATTTT. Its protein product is CASSLTGPTDTQYF.